The 28 T cell receptor beta chains given below trace back to one sample, sequenced in a study of T-cell reconstitution after alpha-beta-depleted transplantation in children. Unique molecular identifiers were incorporated during preparation of the TCRbeta library. A single record per CDR3 protein comes from TCRdb applying MiXCR to the PCR reads. The sample carries over 200,000 distinct CDR3 sequences, about 11% recorded once. The material was PBMCs, obtained before TCRalphabeta/CD19-depleted stem cell transplant. These TCRs come from a child younger than two with acute myeloid leukemia, due to receive a stem cell transplant.

Many counts were recorded for this clonotype. The chain couples TRBV4-2 to TRBJ2-4, with 12 positions matching TRBD1. The CDR3 totals 15 residues. Germline V lookup: CDR1 LGHNA, CDR2 YNFKEQ. V lost 0 bases to trimming and J lost 9 bases; unmatched junction nucleotides: 3. Here the CDR3 DNA reads TGTGCCAGCAGCCAAGAAGGGACAGGGGGCACCATTCAGTACTTC. As protein: CASSQEGTGGTIQYF.

As concerns this clonotype: Germline is not matched at one junction end, which may reflect a read error. This chain links TRBV27 with TRBJ1-5; no clear D gene. From germline, CDR1 is MNHEY and CDR2 SMNVEV (reference sequence). This CDR3 contains 14 residues. CDR3 protein: CAISFRGGNQPHHF. The CDR3 region has the DNA TGTGCCATCAGTTTCCGGGGTGGTAATCAGCCCCACCATTTT.

This clonotype was detected only once. Since a much larger clone is just one base distant, this may be a read error. The gene calls are TRBV15 and TRBJ1-1; 8 bases are shared with TRBD1. The CDR3 length is 13 residues. After removal of 5 bases from V and 6 bases from J, the junction contained 5 bases not matched to a gene. Germline values: CDR1 LNHNV, CDR2 YYDKDF (reference sequence). The CDR3 loop reads CATSQQGGSEAFF. The CDR3 nucleotides are TGTGCCACCAGCCAACAGGGGGGGTCTGAAGCTTTCTTT. Full variable domain (rest looked up from reference TRBV15 and TRBJ1-1): DAMVIQNPRYQVTQFGKPVTLSCSQTLNHNVMYWYQQKSSQAPKLLFHYYDKDFNNEADTPDNFQSRRPNTSFCFLDIRSPGLGDTAMYLCATSQQGGSEAFFGQGTRLTVV.

This clonotype was found many times. The chain combines TRBV12-3 or TRBV12-4 with TRBJ2-7; tentatively, D is TRBD1 or TRBD2 (5 bases each). Trimming pared 2 bases from V and 6 bases from J, leaving 11 bases between. CDR3 length equals 13 residues. The CDR3 DNA follows: TGTGCCAGCAGTTTACTTGGGGCGGGCGAGCAGTACTTC. Protein sequence: CASSLLGAGEQYF.

This clonotype has a count of ten or more. The chain uses TRBV6-1 and TRBJ2-1; D is undetermined. In germline, CDR1 is MNHNS, CDR2 SASEGT. Trimming cost V 4 bases and J 7 bases, with 8 bases left between them. The CDR3 spans 12 residues. CDR3 coding DNA: TGTGCCAGCAGTGTCTTCCCGAATGAGCAGTTCTTC. Its protein product is CASSVFPNEQFF.

This clonotype was found many times. V and J are TRBV20-1 and TRBJ1-5, with D perhaps matching TRBD1 (6 bases). Germline lookup yields CDR1 DFQATT and CDR2 SNEGSKA (reference sequence). This CDR3 has 13 amino acids. With 6 bases removed from V and 7 bases from J, the gap between germline ends came to 16 bases. The CDR3 bases are TGCAGTGCCGCAGGACAGCCCGGGCAGCCCCAGCATTTT. The encoded protein is CSAAGQPGQPQHF.

There are many counts of this clonotype. V gene TRBV28 combines with J gene TRBJ2-7, with 8 bases matching TRBD2. Unmatched junction bases numbered 6, after V lost 4 bases and J lost 4 bases. CDR1 and CDR2 (germline): MDHEN, SYDVKM. The CDR3 totals 14 residues. CDR3 sequence (DNA): TGTGCCAGCAGTTCTATCGGACTAGCTTACGAGCAGTACTTC. Protein sequence: CASSSIGLAYEQYF.

This clonotype was seen at least ten times. This chain connects TRBV7-9 to TRBJ2-7; no definite D call. In germline, CDR1 is SEHNR, CDR2 FQNEAQ (reference sequence). V dropped 8 bases and J dropped 2 bases, with 16 bases sitting between them. The CDR3 length is 14 residues. The CDR3 DNA sequence: TGTGCCAGCTCAGCTCCCCCCAGGCCCTACGAGCAGTACTTC. Encoded protein: CASSAPPRPYEQYF.

This clonotype has a count of ten or more. The chain links TRBV27 to TRBJ1-5; a weak D match, TRBD1 (6 bases). Trimming cost V 1 base and J 6 bases, with 10 bases left between them. CDR3 length: 14 amino acids. The V gene's germline CDR1 is MNHEY and CDR2 SMNVEV (reference sequence). The CDR3 reads CASSLLGAGQPQHF. In DNA form, the CDR3 reads TGTGCCAGCAGTTTATTGGGGGCAGGTCAGCCCCAGCATTTT.

This clonotype has at least ten counts. The rearrangement joins TRBV4-1 to TRBJ2-5; D call uncertain. Germline V gene sequence: CDR1 MGHRA, CDR2 YSYEKL. V shed 0 bases and J shed 2 bases, with 13 bases lying between them. CDR3 size: 16 residues. The CDR3 sequence: CASSQDKKNQQETQYF. DNA for the CDR3: TGCGCCAGCAGCCAAGATAAGAAGAATCAACAAGAGACCCAGTACTTC.

The rearrangement links TRBV20-1 to TRBJ2-3; 10 bases fit TRBD2. With 2 bases clipped from V and 0 bases from J, the junction kept 11 bases outside the gene matches. The CDR3 loop spans 18 amino acids. The germline V gene has CDR1 DFQATT and CDR2 SNEGSKA (reference sequence). CDR3 protein: CSARTGGASGGSTDTQYF. In DNA, the CDR3 is TGCAGTGCTAGAACAGGAGGGGCTAGCGGGGGCAGCACAGATACGCAGTATTTT.

This clonotype has a count of ten or more. The genes are TRBV5-1 and TRBJ2-2; the match to TRBD2 covers 7 bases. Per germline, CDR1 SGHRS and CDR2 YFSETQ. The J segment lost 2 bases and the V segment lost 1 base, leaving 5 bases of the junction unmatched. This CDR3 region has 16 residues. The CDR3 sequence: CASSLWLAVNTGELFF. Here the CDR3 DNA reads TGCGCCAGCAGCTTGTGGCTAGCGGTCAACACCGGGGAGCTGTTTTTT.

This clonotype was seen repeatedly, ten times or more. The chain combines TRBV10-3 with TRBJ2-3, with D perhaps given as TRBD1 or TRBD2 (5 bases each). This CDR3 comprises 13 residues. V was shortened by 0 bases and J by 7 bases, with 8 bases between the two germline ends. Germline-derived CDR1 and CDR2 are ENHRY and SYGVKD. The CDR3, as DNA: TGTGCCATCAGTGAGTCGGGGGAGAATACGCAGTATTTT. As protein: CAISESGENTQYF.

This clonotype appeared many times. The chain links TRBV11-1 to TRBJ2-5; D gene unclear. In germline, CDR1 is SGHAT, CDR2 FQDESV (reference sequence). V gave up 3 bases and J gave up 1 base, with 9 bases separating them. The CDR3 is 14 residues long. The CDR3 sequence: CASSLASTQETQYF. The CDR3 DNA reads TGTGCCAGCAGCTTGGCGTCAACCCAAGAGACCCAGTACTTC. Based on the CDR3 plus reference TRBV11-1 and TRBJ2-5, the full variable domain is EAEVAQSPRYKITEKSQAVAFWCDPISGHATLYWYRQILGQGPELLVQFQDESVVDDSQLPKDRFSAERLKGVDSTLKIQPAELGDSAMYLCASSLASTQETQYFGPGTRLLVL.

Many counts were recorded for this clonotype. The gene calls are TRBV12-3 or TRBV12-4 and TRBJ1-5; D unresolved. The V end lost 3 bases, the J end lost 6 bases, and 6 bases lay between the germline ends. This CDR3 comprises 12 residues. The chain's CDR3 is CASSLLAQPQHF. The DNA of the CDR3 is TGTGCCAGCAGTTTGTTGGCTCAGCCCCAGCATTTT.

This clonotype was recorded at least ten times. The gene calls are TRBV5-1 and TRBJ1-1, with 8 bases lining up with TRBD1. The CDR3 length is 12 residues. The trim removed 3 bases at V and 10 bases at J, leaving 5 bases unmatched. Germline CDR1 is SGHRS and CDR2 is YFSETQ. The CDR3 spells CASSSATGGAFF. The CDR3 region has the DNA TGCGCCAGCAGCTCAGCTACAGGGGGAGCTTTCTTT.

This clonotype came up many times. The chain combines TRBV19 with TRBJ2-7; the D gene is possibly TRBD2 (7 bases). The CDR3 runs to 17 residues. The germline gives CDR1 LNHDA, CDR2 SQIVND (reference sequence). Trimming took off 7 bases at V and 3 bases at J, with 25 bases between the two ends. Written as DNA, the CDR3 is TGTGCCAGTACCAAGGAGGGGGGGGCGACTAACTTCTACGAGCAGTACTTC. Protein sequence: CASTKEGGATNFYEQYF.

This clonotype was seen ten or more times. This chain links TRBV4-2 with TRBJ2-7; D not certain. V was trimmed by 1 base and J by 0 bases, leaving 7 bases between them. Germline V gene data show CDR1 as LGHNA and CDR2 as YNFKEQ. The CDR3 totals 14 residues. CDR3 residues: CASSQGTVSYEQYF. The CDR3 DNA reads TGTGCCAGCAGCCAAGGGACGGTCTCCTACGAGCAGTACTTC.

This clonotype has a count of ten or more. The chain carries TRBV20-1 and TRBJ2-1, with a tentative D call TRBD2 (6 bases). V shed 5 bases and J shed 4 bases, with 15 bases lying between them. The CDR3 has 14 amino acids. Germline-derived CDR1 and CDR2 are DFQATT and SNEGSKA (reference sequence). CDR3 nucleotides: TGCAGTGCTCGCCCCCGGGGGTCTTACAATGAGCAGTTCTTC. The encoded protein is CSARPRGSYNEQFF.

This clonotype appeared a few times. The genes are TRBV20-1 and TRBJ2-5; TRBD1 might be the D (6 bases). V shed 0 bases and J shed 9 bases, with 14 bases lying between them. Germline CDR1 and CDR2: DFQATT and SNEGSKA (reference sequence). This CDR3 is built from 13 residues. DNA for the CDR3: TGCAGTGCTAGAGAAGACAGGTACTCGGCCCAGTACTTC. It is translated as CSAREDRYSAQYF.

Many counts were recorded for this clonotype. Here the CDR3 DNA reads TGTGCCAGCAGCCCATATGCGGGAGGCATCACAGATACGCAGTATTTT. Amino acid sequence: CASSPYAGGITDTQYF. The chain carries TRBV28 and TRBJ2-3; 8 bases fit TRBD2. The CDR3 is made up of 16 amino acids. Germline V gene lookup returns CDR1 MDHEN and CDR2 SYDVKM. With 6 bases clipped from V and 2 bases from J, the junction kept 10 bases outside the gene matches.

This clonotype appeared many times. The V and J genes are TRBV5-6 and TRBJ1-4, with a possible D match to TRBD1 (5 bases). V dropped 7 bases and J dropped 7 bases, with 17 bases sitting between them. This CDR3 is built from 14 residues. Germline-derived CDR1 and CDR2 are SGHDT and YYEEEE. CDR3 in amino acids: CASGKTAAGEKLFF. The CDR3 DNA follows: TGTGCCAGCGGCAAGACAGCCGCGGGTGAAAAACTGTTTTTT.

This clonotype was found many times. The chain recombines TRBV21-1 with TRBJ2-1; the table assigns TRBD2, which was not confirmed against the DNA. TRBV21-1 is designated a pseudogene. CDR3 size: 14 residues. The CDR3 sequence is CASSKAQRRNEQFF. In DNA form, the CDR3 reads TGTGCCAGCAGCAAAGCCCAGCGGAGAAATGAGCAGTTCTTC.

This clonotype was observed at least ten times. The chain is built from TRBV25-1 and TRBJ2-3, with D maybe TRBD1 (6 bases). V was cut by 3 bases and J by 6 bases, with 13 bases left in between. CDR1 is MGHDK and CDR2 is SYGVNS in the germline V gene. The CDR3 extends over 14 amino acids. CDR3 DNA: TGTGCCAGCAGTGATACCCGGACAGCCGATACGCAGTATTTT. Amino acid sequence: CASSDTRTADTQYF.

This clonotype was detected a few times. The V and J genes are TRBV4-2 and TRBJ2-3; possibly TRBD1 or TRBD2 for D (5 bases each). The ends were cut back, 1 base at V and 2 bases at J, with 10 bases in the middle. The length of the CDR3 is 15 residues. The germline gives CDR1 LGHNA, CDR2 YNFKEQ. This CDR3 reads CASSQGGYPTDTQYF. CDR3 coding DNA: TGTGCCAGCAGCCAAGGGGGGTACCCCACAGATACGCAGTATTTT.

Many counts were recorded for this clonotype. The chain links TRBV7-8 to TRBJ2-5, with D possibly being TRBD2 (7 bases). Per germline, CDR1 SGHVS and CDR2 FQNEAQ. V lost 2 bases, J lost 5 bases, and 15 bases lay in between. The CDR3 loop spans 15 amino acids. In DNA, the CDR3 is TGTGCCAGCAGCTTAAGGGGGGGCGGGAGCGAGACCCAGTACTTC. Its protein is CASSLRGGGSETQYF.

In the case of this clonotype: A much larger clone lies a single base off, so this may be a read error. The genes are TRBV24-1 and TRBJ2-7; 13 bases are shared with TRBD2. The CDR3 runs 15 residues. The germline gives CDR1 KGHDR, CDR2 SFDVKD. V lost 4 bases to trimming and J lost 8 bases; unmatched junction nucleotides: 7. The CDR3 DNA sequence: TGTGCCACCAGTGACCTCCGGACTAGCGGGAGAAAGCAGTACTTC. This codes for CATSDLRTSGRKQYF.

This clonotype was seen repeatedly, ten times or more. V and J are TRBV27 and TRBJ2-7; D call uncertain. With 3 bases removed from V and 4 bases from J, the gap between germline ends came to 7 bases. CDR3 length: 12 amino acids. The V gene's germline CDR1 is MNHEY and CDR2 SMNVEV (reference sequence). The CDR3 nucleotides are TGTGCCAGCAGTTTTACTTGGTACGAGCAGTACTTC. Its translation: CASSFTWYEQYF.